This is a list of T cell receptor beta chains from one sample in a study of OX40 agonist ivuxolimab in advanced cancers. TCRdb's copy holds only in-frame clones and misses some; the assay was immunoSEQ multiplex PCR. The data hold about 71,000 clones, with approximately 80% observed a single time. Sequences were derived from CD4+ or CD8+ T cells sorted from blood, sampled in a trial of the OX40 agonist ivuxolimab. These receptors were collected from an adult with an advanced solid tumor such as melanoma, head and neck, liver or kidney cancer. The CDR3 runs from the conserved cysteine through the conserved F or W. Fields, in order: clone size, D gene, J gene, V gene, CDR3 length, CDR3 DNA, CDR3 protein. D genes are given only for firm matches. Clone size is given for some rows only: seen once, a few or many times, or a class if the clone is expanded.

NA	NA	TRBJ1-1	TRBV7-2	14	TGTGCCAGCAGCCTCTCGCAGGGGAAAACTGAAGCTTTCTTT	CASSLSQGKTEAFF
NA	TRBD2	TRBJ2-5	TRBV4-1	18	TGCGCCAGCAGCCATAGCGTAATCCTAGCGGGAGGAGGAGAGACCCAGTACTTC	CASSHSVILAGGGETQYF
once	NA	TRBJ1-1	TRBV4-3	13	TGCGCCAGCAGCCAAGAAATGGGGACTGAAGCTTTCTTT	CASSQEMGTEAFF
NA	NA	TRBJ2-1	TRBV18	15	TGTGCCAGCTCACCACGCAGCAGCTCCTACAATGAGCAGTTCTTC	CASSPRSSSYNEQFF
NA	NA	TRBJ2-1	TRBV19	12	TGTGCCAGTAGTTCCCGGCGGGATGAGCAGTTCTTC	CASSSRRDEQFF
NA	NA	TRBJ1-6	TRBV6-1	14	TGTGCCAGCAGTTGGACAGATCTAAATTCACCCCTCCACTTT	CASSWTDLNSPLHF
NA	NA	TRBJ2-7	TRBV19	14	TGTGCCAGTAGTATTTTAGGGAGCAACTACGAGCAGTACTTC	CASSILGSNYEQYF
NA	TRBD1	TRBJ2-7	TRBV11-1	16	TGTGCCAGCAGACCGGACAGGGGGACTCCCCGCTACGAGCAGTACTTC	CASRPDRGTPRYEQYF
NA	NA	TRBJ2-3	TRBV9	15	TGTGCCAGCAGCGCGTGGGGGGAAGGGACAGATACGCAGTATTTT	CASSAWGEGTDTQYF
NA	TRBD1	TRBJ1-1	TRBV19	13	TGTGCCAGTAGTATGGACAGGGGGCAAGAAGCTTTCTTT	CASSMDRGQEAFF
NA	TRBD1	TRBJ2-1	TRBV9	16	TGTGCCAGCAGCGTACGACGGGACAGGGCCCACAATGAGCAGTTCTTC	CASSVRRDRAHNEQFF
NA	NA	TRBJ1-6	TRBV7-8	17	TGTGCCAGCAGCTTAGATAGGCAGGGTGAGAGAAATTCACCCCTCCACTTT	CASSLDRQGERNSPLHF
NA	NA	TRBJ2-1	TRBV5-1	15	TGCGCCAGCAGCTTGGTGGGAGAGTCCTACAATGAGCAGTTCTTC	CASSLVGESYNEQFF
NA	TRBD1	TRBJ1-5	TRBV19	14	TGTGCCAGTGGGACAGGGGCTAGCAATCAGCCCCAGCATTTT	CASGTGASNQPQHF
NA	NA	TRBJ2-6	TRBV14	19	TGTGCCAGCAGCCAAGATCTGTGGAAAGCCCGCTCTGGGGCCAACGTCCTGACTTTC	CASSQDLWKARSGANVLTF
few	NA	TRBJ2-3	TRBV4-3	14	TGCGCCAGCAGCCAACTACCTAGCACAGATACGCAGTATTTT	CASSQLPSTDTQYF
NA	NA	TRBJ1-2	TRBV7-9	14	TGTGCCAGCAGCTTAAGCTCGCCAGTCGGAAACTACACCTTC	CASSLSSPVGNYTF
NA	NA	TRBJ1-3	TRBV7-6	15	TGTGCCAGCAGCTTAGCCAGGTCTGCAGGAAACACCATATATTTT	CASSLARSAGNTIYF
NA	TRBD1	TRBJ2-1	TRBV29-1	13	TGCAGCGTTGACCGGGACAGGGGGTATGAGCAGTTCTTC	CSVDRDRGYEQFF
NA	NA	TRBJ2-2	TRBV7-2	13	TGTGCCAGCAGCTTATCGACAGGTCGAGAGCTGTTTTTT	CASSLSTGRELFF
NA	NA	TRBJ2-1	TRBV2	17	TGTGCCAGCAGTGTTGAGGGGCCCCAAAGAATTTTGAATGAGCAGTTCTTC	CASSVEGPQRILNEQFF
NA	NA	TRBJ2-7	TRBV4-3	15	TGCGCCAGCAGCCAAGTATGGGGGGCCTCTTACGAGCAGTACTTC	CASSQVWGASYEQYF
NA	TRBD1	TRBJ1-2	TRBV6-1	12	TGTGCCTTAAGGACAGGGCCAGCTGGCTACACCTTC	CALRTGPAGYTF
NA	NA	TRBJ2-7	TRBV6-1	15	TGTGCCAGCAGTGTCTATGGGATCGGCACCTACGAGCAGTACTTC	CASSVYGIGTYEQYF
NA	NA	TRBJ2-5	TRBV7-8	13	TGTGCCAGCAGCTTAGCGGGACGAGAGACCCAGTACTTC	CASSLAGRETQYF
once	NA	TRBJ2-7	TRBV7-2	17	TGTGCCAGCAGCCCACAGGGCGGGGGTAAGAGCTCCTACGAGCAGTACTTC	CASSPQGGGKSSYEQYF
NA	NA	TRBJ2-1	TRBV9	14	TGTGCCAGCAGCGTAGCTTACATAAACAATGAGCAGTTCTTC	CASSVAYINNEQFF
NA	TRBD2	TRBJ2-7	TRBV10-3	16	TGTGCCATCAGCCCCGGGACTAGCGGGGTCTCCTACGAGCAGTACTTC	CAISPGTSGVSYEQYF
NA	TRBD2	TRBJ2-1	TRBV5-6	15	TGTGCCAGCAGCCCGACTAGCGGGGGTTGGAATGAGCAGTTCTTC	CASSPTSGGWNEQFF
NA	NA	TRBJ1-2	TRBV28	16	TGTGCCAGCGTTTATGCGGGGCAGGGATGGACCCATGGCTACACCTTC	CASVYAGQGWTHGYTF
few	NA	TRBJ1-4	TRBV6-6	15	TGTGCCAGCAGCCAGGCGGCCAGGGGAGGTGAAAAACTGTTTTTT	CASSQAARGGEKLFF
NA	NA	TRBJ1-5	TRBV6-5	14	TGTGCCAGCAGTTACGTGGGAACCAATCAGCCCCAGCATTTT	CASSYVGTNQPQHF
NA	NA	TRBJ2-2	TRBV28	16	TGTGCCAGCAGTGGCCTTGGGACCGGCTTTACCGGGGAGCTGTTTTTT	CASSGLGTGFTGELFF
NA	NA	TRBJ1-1	TRBV29-1	12	TGCAGCGTTGTAAGGGTTGACACTGAAGCTTTCTTT	CSVVRVDTEAFF
few	TRBD1	TRBJ2-5	TRBV6-1	15	TGTGCCAGCAGACATCGACAGGGGCCTCAAGAGACCCAGTACTTC	CASRHRQGPQETQYF
NA	TRBD1	TRBJ1-5	TRBV28	13	TGTGCCAGCAGCCAAGGGACAGGGGAGCCCCAGCATTTT	CASSQGTGEPQHF